The next 17 T cell receptor beta chains were all read from a single sample in a study of blood T cell repertoires in COVID-19. Only in-frame clones appear in the TCRdb table, and some are missing; sequencing was by immunoSEQ multiplex PCR. The sample contains approximately 200,000 clones, approximately 81% of which appear only once. The sequencing sample was made of PBMCs or T cells enriched from blood (not recorded which). The origin of the receptors is a man aged 35-49 years who had recovered from COVID-19.

CDR3 sequence (DNA): TGTGCCTGGAATGTATATCCCTCCACAGATACGCAGTATTTT. Translation: CAWNVYPSTDTQYF. The chain has TRBV30 and TRBJ2-3; D uncertain. Germline-derived CDR1 and CDR2 are GTSNPN and SVGIG (reference sequence). V was pared by 4 bases and J by 2 bases, with 13 bases between. The length of the CDR3 is 14 residues.

The V call is TRBV3-1 (or the pseudogene TRBV3-2), the J call TRBJ2-1; 8 nucleotides align to TRBD2. V lost 4 bases and J lost 0; bases outside the gene matches: 11. The CDR3 is 18 amino acids. The germline CDR1 and CDR2 sequences are LGHDT and YNNKEL (reference sequence). CDR3 in DNA: TGTGCCAGCAGCCTAAATCTAGCGGGTCAGAGCTCCTACAATGAGCAGTTCTTC. Amino acid sequence: CASSLNLAGQSSYNEQFF.

The chain has TRBV9 and TRBJ2-1; D possibly corresponds to TRBD2 (6 bases). The CDR3 is 15 amino acids. V lost 3 bases, J lost 9 bases, and 19 bases lay in between. The germline CDR1 and CDR2 sequences are SGDLS and YYNGEE. DNA for the CDR3: TGTGCCAGCAGCGCCCGGGGACTGGACTCGGCTGAGCAGTTCTTC. This translates into CASSARGLDSAEQFF.

V and J are TRBV3-1 (or the pseudogene TRBV3-2) and TRBJ2-7, with TRBD2 matching over 11 bases. Looked up from germline, CDR1 is LGHDT and CDR2 is YNNKEL (reference sequence). V gave up 1 base and J gave up 0 bases; unmatched junction bases: 5. The CDR3 runs 17 residues. The DNA for the CDR3 is TGTGCCAGCAGCCAAGCTGCCGGGACTAGCGGCTCCTACGAGCAGTACTTC. Amino acids: CASSQAAGTSGSYEQYF.

The J gene is TRBJ2-7, the V gene TRBV11-2; D is perhaps TRBD2 (6 bases). CDR3 length: 14 residues. The V gene's germline CDR1 is SGHAT and CDR2 FQNNGV. The ends were cut back, 1 base at V and 5 bases at J, with 12 bases in the middle. CDR3 residues: CASSLGGSGDEQYF. CDR3 bases: TGTGCCAGCAGCTTAGGAGGTTCGGGGGACGAGCAGTACTTC.

This chain uses TRBV9 with TRBJ1-2, with TRBD1 matching over 9 bases. Germline V gene sequence: CDR1 SGDLS, CDR2 YYNGEE. With V trimmed by 0 bases and J by 7 bases, 4 bases remained unmatched. This CDR3 has 14 amino acids. CDR3 sequence: CASSVETGGGGYTF. In nucleotides, the CDR3 is TGTGCCAGCAGCGTAGAAACAGGGGGCGGTGGCTACACCTTC.

This chain uses TRBV6-1 with TRBJ2-7, with 7 nucleotides matching TRBD2. Germline assignment: CDR1 MNHNS and CDR2 SASEGT. Trimming cost V 2 bases and J 5 bases; bases outside gene matches: 9. The CDR3 extends over 15 amino acids. CDR3 residues: CASSEFLSGNHEQYF. CDR3 in DNA: TGTGCCAGCAGTGAATTCTTGAGCGGGAACCACGAGCAGTACTTC.

The genes are TRBV11-3 and TRBJ1-1; D gene unclear. The ends were cut back, 5 bases at V and 5 bases at J, with 12 bases in the middle. Germline V gene data show CDR1 as SGHNT and CDR2 as YENEEA. There are 13 residues in the CDR3. The CDR3 loop is CASSLYLETEAFF. CDR3 sequence (DNA): TGTGCCAGCAGCCTCTACTTGGAGACTGAAGCTTTCTTT.

The gene calls are TRBV6-5 and TRBJ2-1; TRBD1 is a possible D gene (6 bases). The V end was cut by 0 bases, the J end by 7 bases, with 13 bases between. The CDR3 sequence is 15 residues long. Germline V gene data show CDR1 as MNHEY and CDR2 as SVGAGI. Here the CDR3 DNA reads TGTGCCAGCAGTTACTCGGGTACGGACAGAAATGAGCAGTTCTTC. The encoded protein is CASSYSGTDRNEQFF.

To note about this clone: Within the sample, other DNA sequences also encode this same CDR3. The chain links TRBV27 to TRBJ1-6; 9 bases line up with TRBD1. CDR1 is MNHEY and CDR2 is SMNVEV in the germline V gene (reference sequence). Trimming took 5 bases from V and 7 from J; bases not matched to a gene: 3. The length of the CDR3 is 14 residues. This chain's CDR3 is CASSLGQGNSPLHF. CDR3 nucleotides: TGTGCCAGCAGTCTCGGACAGGGGAATTCACCCCTCCACTTT.

The J gene is TRBJ1-1, the V gene TRBV4-1, with D possibly TRBD1 on 6 matching bases. CDR1 MGHRA and CDR2 YSYEKL come from the germline V gene. V shed 5 bases and J shed 0 bases, with 10 bases lying between them. The CDR3 runs 14 residues. The CDR3 spells CASSNREMNTEAFF. The CDR3 coding sequence is TGCGCCAGCAGCAACAGGGAAATGAACACTGAAGCTTTCTTT.

The CDR3 DNA reads TGTGCCAGCAGCTTAGCCGGGACTAGCGCCTCATACGAGCAGTACTTC. Amino acids: CASSLAGTSASYEQYF. This chain uses TRBV11-2 with TRBJ2-7; 10 bases line up with TRBD2. J was trimmed by 4 bases and V by 1 base; bases with no gene match: 7. The CDR3 is made up of 16 amino acids. Germline V gene data show CDR1 as SGHAT and CDR2 as FQNNGV. The entire variable domain, with the rest obtained from reference TRBV11-2 and TRBJ2-7, is as follows: EAGVAQSPRYKIIEKRQSVAFWCNPISGHATLYWYQQILGQGPKLLIQFQNNGVVDDSQLPKDRFSAERLKGVDSTLKIQPAKLEDSAVYLCASSLAGTSASYEQYFGPGTRLTVT.

This sequence joins TRBV30 and TRBJ2-2; TRBD2 agrees at 10 bases. The CDR3 runs 15 residues. Trimming took 7 bases from V and 2 from J; bases not matched to a gene: 7. Germline V gene sequence: CDR1 GTSNPN, CDR2 SVGIG (reference sequence). DNA of the CDR3: TGTGCCTTGGAAGCGGGAGGGCCAAACACCGGGGAGCTGTTTTTT. Protein: CALEAGGPNTGELFF.

This chain joins TRBV6-5 and TRBJ1-2; 7 bases match TRBD1. The germline V gene encodes CDR1 MNHEY and CDR2 SVGAGI. The CDR3 spans 14 residues. Trimming removed 5 bases from V and 0 bases from J; junction bases left unmatched: 3. DNA of the CDR3: TGTGCCAGCAGTCCCGGGACAGCTAACTATGGCTACACCTTC. This encodes CASSPGTANYGYTF.

This rearrangement joins TRBV9 to TRBJ2-2; D is possibly TRBD2 (5 bases). The ends were cut back, 4 bases at V and 4 bases at J, with 17 bases in the middle. The CDR3 is 16 amino acids. Germline values: CDR1 SGDLS, CDR2 YYNGEE. CDR3 residues: CASSSEVRRTTGELFF. As DNA, the CDR3 is TGTGCCAGCAGCTCCGAGGTTCGGAGGACCACCGGGGAGCTGTTTTTT.

J is TRBJ2-1 and V is TRBV7-9; 7 bases line up with TRBD2. Germline V CDR1 and CDR2: SEHNR, FQNEAQ (reference sequence). The CDR3 has 15 amino acids. V shed 3 bases, J shed 3 bases, and the junction held 5 bases outside the gene matches. The CDR3, as DNA: TGTGCCAGCAGCTTGGGCGGGGGTTTCTACAATGAGCAGTTCTTC. Residues: CASSLGGGFYNEQFF.

The chain employs TRBV10-3 and TRBJ2-2; D possibly corresponds to TRBD2 (6 bases). Deletions cut 7 bases from V and 4 bases from J, with 7 bases between. The CDR3 length is 12 residues. In germline, CDR1 is ENHRY, CDR2 SYGVKD. CDR3 region: CAITGGTGELFF. CDR3 DNA sequence: TGTGCCATCACCGGGGGCACCGGGGAGCTGTTTTTT.